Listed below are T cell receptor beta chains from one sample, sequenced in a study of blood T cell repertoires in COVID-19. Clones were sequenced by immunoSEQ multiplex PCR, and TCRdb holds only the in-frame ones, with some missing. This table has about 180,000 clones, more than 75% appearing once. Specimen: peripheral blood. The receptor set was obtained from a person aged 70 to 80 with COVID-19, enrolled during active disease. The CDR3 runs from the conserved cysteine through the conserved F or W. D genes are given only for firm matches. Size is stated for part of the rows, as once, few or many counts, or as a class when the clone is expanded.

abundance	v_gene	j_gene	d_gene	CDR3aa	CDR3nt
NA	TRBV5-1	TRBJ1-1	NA	CASSSQVRGGRITEAFF	TGCGCCAGCAGCTCCCAGGTCAGGGGCGGCCGGATCACTGAAGCTTTCTTT
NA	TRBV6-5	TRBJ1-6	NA	CASSYTTSSPLHF	TGTGCCAGCAGTTACACAACAAGTTCACCCCTCCACTTT
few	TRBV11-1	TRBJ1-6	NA	CASSDIKGPRGTLHF	TGTGCCAGCAGCGATATTAAAGGCCCCCGAGGGACCCTCCACTTT
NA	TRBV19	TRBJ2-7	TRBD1	CASGDSTYEQYF	TGTGCCAGTGGGGACAGTACCTACGAGCAGTACTTC
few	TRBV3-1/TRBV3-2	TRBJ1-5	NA	CASSLRGGRQPQHF	TGTGCCAGCAGCCTTCGGGGAGGTCGTCAGCCCCAGCATTTT
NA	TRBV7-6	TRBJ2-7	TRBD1	CASSTSTGGEGHEQYF	TGTGCCAGCAGCACCTCGACAGGGGGCGAGGGCCACGAGCAGTACTTC
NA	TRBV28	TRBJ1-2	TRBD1	CASSGGTGINGYTF	TGTGCCAGCAGTGGGGGGACAGGGATTAATGGCTACACCTTC
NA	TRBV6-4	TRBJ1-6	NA	CASSASSGQPTRLHF	TGTGCCAGCAGTGCATCATCTGGGCAGCCGACCCGGCTCCACTTT
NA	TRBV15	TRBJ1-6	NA	CATSASSSAGSPLHF	TGTGCCACCAGCGCATCATCTTCAGCGGGTTCACCCCTCCACTTT
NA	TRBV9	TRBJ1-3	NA	CASSVAGAGNTIYF	TGTGCCAGCAGCGTAGCAGGGGCTGGAAACACCATATATTTT
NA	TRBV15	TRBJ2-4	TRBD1	CATSRAGTGGNIQYF	TGTGCCACCAGCAGAGCCGGGACAGGGGGGAACATTCAGTACTTC
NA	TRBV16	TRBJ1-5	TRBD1	CASSQIDRGPEQPQHF	TGTGCCAGCAGCCAAATTGACAGGGGGCCGGAGCAGCCCCAGCATTTT
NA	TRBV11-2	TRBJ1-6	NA	CASRPLQGKGSPLHF	TGTGCCAGCAGACCCCTTCAGGGTAAAGGGTCACCCCTCCACTTT
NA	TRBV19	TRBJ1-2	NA	CASRSLGPAGYTF	TGTGCCAGTAGGAGTTTGGGGCCGGCCGGCTACACCTTC
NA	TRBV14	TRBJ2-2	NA	CASSQEGANGGELFF	TGTGCCAGCAGCCAGGAAGGGGCGAATGGCGGGGAGCTGTTTTTT
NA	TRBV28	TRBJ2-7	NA	CASSPPPGQHSYEQYF	TGTGCCAGCAGCCCACCCCCGGGACAACACTCCTACGAGCAGTACTTC
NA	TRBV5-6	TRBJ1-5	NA	CASSTAGEGQPQHF	TGTGCCAGCAGTACGGCGGGGGAAGGTCAGCCCCAGCATTTT
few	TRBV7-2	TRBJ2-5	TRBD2	CASSPPGTRGETQYF	TGTGCCAGCAGCCCCCCCGGGACTAGAGGGGAGACCCAGTACTTC
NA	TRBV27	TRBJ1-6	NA	CASSSEFWSSYNSPLHF	TGTGCCAGCAGTTCCGAATTCTGGAGCTCCTATAATTCACCCCTCCACTTT
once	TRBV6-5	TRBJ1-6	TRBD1	CASRETGSKNSPLHF	TGTGCCAGCAGAGAGACAGGGAGTAAGAATTCACCCCTCCACTTT
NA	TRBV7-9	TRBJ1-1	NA	CASSSQGGTEAFF	TGTGCCAGCAGCTCCCAGGGAGGCACTGAAGCTTTCTTT
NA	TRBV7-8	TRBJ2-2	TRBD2	CAGRGLAGAGELFF	TGTGCCGGTAGGGGTCTAGCGGGAGCCGGGGAGCTGTTTTTT
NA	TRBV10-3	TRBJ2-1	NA	CATHGLDNEQFF	TGTGCCACCCACGGACTCGACAATGAGCAGTTCTTC
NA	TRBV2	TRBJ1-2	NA	CASSESAGNYGYTF	TGTGCCAGCAGTGAAAGCGCAGGGAACTATGGCTACACCTTC
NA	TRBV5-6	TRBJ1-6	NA	CASSAWSQIYNSPLHF	TGTGCCAGCAGCGCTTGGTCCCAGATCTATAATTCACCCCTCCACTTT
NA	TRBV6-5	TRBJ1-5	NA	CASKTAKDQPQHF	TGTGCCAGCAAAACAGCCAAAGATCAGCCCCAGCATTTT
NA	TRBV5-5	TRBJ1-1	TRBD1	CASSLRGGQGRIAFF	TGTGCCAGCAGCTTGAGGGGAGGACAGGGTAGGATTGCTTTCTTT
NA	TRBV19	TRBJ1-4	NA	CASSPSDSPHNEKLFF	TGTGCCAGTAGTCCGAGCGACAGCCCTCATAATGAAAAACTGTTTTTT
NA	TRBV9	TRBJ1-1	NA	CASSEQGVNTEAFF	TGTGCCAGCAGCGAACAGGGAGTGAACACTGAAGCTTTCTTT
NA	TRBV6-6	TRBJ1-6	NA	CASSQATGKIGNSPLHF	TGTGCCAGCAGTCAGGCTACAGGGAAAATAGGAAATTCACCCCTCCACTTT
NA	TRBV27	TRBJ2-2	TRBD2	CASSFHSGGGTGELFF	TGTGCCAGCAGTTTCCATAGCGGGGGGGGCACCGGGGAGCTGTTTTTT
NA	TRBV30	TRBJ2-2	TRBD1	CAWSLTGMGTGELFF	TGTGCCTGGAGCCTGACAGGGATGGGTACCGGGGAGCTGTTTTTT
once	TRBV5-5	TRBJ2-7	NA	CASSWDTGPYEQYF	TGTGCCAGCAGTTGGGACACCGGGCCCTACGAGCAGTACTTC
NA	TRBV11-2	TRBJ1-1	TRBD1	CASSFMGPGGNTEAFF	TGTGCCAGCAGCTTTATGGGCCCAGGGGGCAACACTGAAGCTTTCTTT
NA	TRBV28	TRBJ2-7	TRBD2	CASSTSGMGYEQYF	TGTGCCAGCAGCACCAGCGGGATGGGATACGAGCAGTACTTC
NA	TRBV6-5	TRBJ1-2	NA	CASSTESANYGYTF	TGTGCCAGCAGCACTGAATCCGCTAACTATGGCTACACCTTC
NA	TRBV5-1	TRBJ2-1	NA	CASSFVSYNEQFF	TGCGCCAGCAGTTTCGTTTCCTACAATGAGCAGTTCTTC
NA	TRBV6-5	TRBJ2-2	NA	CASRSGVGTGELFF	TGTGCCAGCCGGTCCGGGGTCGGCACCGGGGAGCTGTTTTTT
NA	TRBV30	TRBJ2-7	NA	CAWGNRATYEQYF	TGTGCCTGGGGTAACAGGGCGACCTACGAGCAGTACTTC
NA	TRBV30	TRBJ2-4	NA	CAWSAGLSDIQYF	TGTGCCTGGAGCGCAGGGTTGTCAGACATTCAGTACTTC
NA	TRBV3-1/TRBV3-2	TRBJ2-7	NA	CASSQVGEQYF	TGTGCCAGCAGCCAAGTCGGCGAGCAGTACTTC
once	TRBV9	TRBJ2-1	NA	CASNVRGGQDNEQFF	TGTGCCAGCAACGTAAGGGGGGGCCAAGACAATGAGCAGTTCTTC
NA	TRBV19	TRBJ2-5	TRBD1	CATRTRGQFQETQYF	TGTGCCACTCGGACCCGGGGACAGTTCCAAGAGACCCAGTACTTC
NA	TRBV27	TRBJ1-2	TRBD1	CASSARTGYGYTF	TGTGCCAGCAGCGCCCGGACAGGGTATGGCTACACCTTC
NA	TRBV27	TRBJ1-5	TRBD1	CASSLQGANQPQHF	TGTGCCAGCAGTCTACAGGGGGCTAATCAGCCCCAGCATTTT
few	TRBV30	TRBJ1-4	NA	CAWSVAGREKLFF	TGTGCCTGGAGTGTGGCAGGGCGTGAAAAACTGTTTTTT
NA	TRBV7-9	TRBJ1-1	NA	CASSPDSGTEAFF	TGTGCCAGCAGCCCGGACAGTGGTACTGAAGCTTTCTTT
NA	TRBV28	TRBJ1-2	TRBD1	CASSQTGGVGYTF	TGTGCCAGCAGTCAAACAGGGGGCGTAGGCTACACCTTC
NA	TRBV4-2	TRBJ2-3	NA	CASSARQGSDTQYF	TGTGCCAGCAGCGCCCGCCAGGGTTCAGATACGCAGTATTTT
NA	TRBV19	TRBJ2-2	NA	CASSGRGGAGELFF	TGTGCCAGTAGCGGCAGGGGCGGCGCCGGGGAGCTGTTTTTT
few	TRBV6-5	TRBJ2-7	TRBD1	CATDRGGYEQYF	TGTGCCACGGACAGGGGGGGATACGAGCAGTACTTC
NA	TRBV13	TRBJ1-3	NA	CASSLLDTIYF	TGTGCCAGCAGCTTATTAGACACCATATATTTT
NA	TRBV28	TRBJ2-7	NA	CASSYSFYEQYF	TGTGCCAGCAGTTACAGTTTCTACGAGCAGTACTTC
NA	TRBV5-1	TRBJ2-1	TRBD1	CASSQGQGAYNEQFF	TGCGCCAGCAGCCAGGGACAGGGGGCCTACAATGAGCAGTTCTTC